The present TCR beta chain was sequenced within a study of CD8+ T cells in alopecia areata. Study results and limitations: Researchers report lesional scalp, most notably alopecia totalis/universalis, outstripped normal scalp in clonality.

To note about this clone: The antigen is not known.

Losses at the gene ends were 5 bases for V and 1 base for J; bases not matched to a gene: 5. This CDR3 has 15 amino acids. Germline V gene sequence: CDR1 SNHLY, CDR2 FYNNEI. Treatment noted: oral pan-JAK inhibitor, 5-10 mg twice daily. Sorted populations comprised CD4+ and CD8+ T cells obtained from PBMCs. Once RNA had been extracted, it was reverse transcribed into cDNA to act as the sequencing template. Method: immunoSEQ multiplex PCR; TCRdb's copy keeps in-frame clones and lacks some. The sample records about 110,000 clones, around 53% being singletons. Sequencing was performed on CD8+ T cells sorted from blood, taken at week 24, from a patient treated with tofacitinib. The sequence came from a human donor with alopecia areata. The chain links TRBV2 to TRBJ2-7, with 10 bases that match TRBD1. The CDR3 nucleotides are TGTGCCAGCAGTCAATGGACAGGGGGATCCTACGAGCAGTACTTC. It codes for CASSQWTGGSYEQYF.